Below, 10 T cell receptor beta chains from the same sample are listed, as sequenced in a study of blood T cell repertoires in COVID-19. TCRdb's table, derived via immunoSEQ multiplex PCR, lists solely in-frame clones and lacks some. The data hold under 150,000 clones, with around three quarters observed a single time. Input material: peripheral blood. These receptors originate from a woman older than 75 with acute or convalescent COVID-19.

This clone was seen more than once but under ten times. The J gene is TRBJ1-1, the V gene TRBV5-1; D remains ambiguous. V was clipped by 6 bases and J by 3 bases, with 15 bases between them. CDR3 length: 14 residues. CDR1 and CDR2 (germline): SGHRS, YFSETQ. The CDR3 protein is CASTRGEADTEAFF. In DNA form, the CDR3 reads TGCGCCAGCACCCGCGGGGAGGCGGACACTGAAGCTTTCTTT.

The chain employs TRBV3-1 (or the pseudogene TRBV3-2) and TRBJ1-2; a possible D gene is TRBD1 (6 bases). Germline V gene lookup returns CDR1 LGHDT and CDR2 YNNKEL (reference sequence). This CDR3 comprises 14 residues. V lost 3 bases and J 2 bases, leaving 10 bases between the germline ends. The CDR3 region has the DNA TGTGCCAGCAGCCAGGGGGCGCAGAACTATGGCTACACCTTC. It is translated as CASSQGAQNYGYTF.

The chain uses TRBV28 and TRBJ2-5; 7 bases are shared with TRBD2. Trimming removed 6 bases from V and 0 bases from J; junction bases left unmatched: 10. The CDR3 covers 16 residues. Germline CDR1 and CDR2: MDHEN and SYDVKM. The CDR3 protein is CASRLGGRPDQETQYF. The CDR3 region has the DNA TGTGCCAGCAGACTCGGGGGGAGACCAGACCAAGAGACCCAGTACTTC.

This clone was detected only a few times. The chain joins TRBV7-2 to TRBJ1-2, with 8 bases aligning to TRBD1. The CDR3 is made up of 17 amino acids. Germline V CDR1 and CDR2: SGHTA, FQGNSA. Germline trimming cut 2 bases from V and 0 bases from J; bases unmatched to any gene: 8. The CDR3 bases are TGTGCCAGCAGCTTACACCTTCCGGGACAGGCTAACTATGGCTACACCTTC. Protein product: CASSLHLPGQANYGYTF.

This clone was recorded a few times. V usage is TRBV5-6 and J usage is TRBJ1-2; 7 nucleotides align to TRBD1. V gave up 1 base and J gave up 5 bases; unmatched junction bases: 8. CDR1 SGHDT and CDR2 YYEEEE come from the germline V gene. The CDR3 covers 15 residues. Here the CDR3 reads CASSLFQGQQYGYTF. For the CDR3, the DNA is TGTGCCAGCAGCTTGTTCCAGGGACAGCAATATGGCTACACCTTC.

The genes are TRBV6-2 or TRBV6-3 and TRBJ1-2, with D hard to call. In germline, CDR1 is MNHEY, CDR2 SVGEGT. The V end lost 2 bases, the J end lost 5 bases, and 24 bases lay between the germline ends. The CDR3 has 18 residues. The CDR3 bases are TGTGCCAGCAGTTACACCGAACCCGGACTCCTTCGACCGTATGGCTACACCTTC. Translated: CASSYTEPGLLRPYGYTF.

J is TRBJ2-7 and V is TRBV20-1; 9 bases match TRBD1. This CDR3 has 15 residues. J lost 0 bases, V lost 3 bases, and 6 bases had no gene match. Germline assignment: CDR1 DFQATT and CDR2 SNEGSKA (reference sequence). CDR3 in DNA: TGCAGTGCTAGTATGGCGACAGGGGGCTCCTACGAGCAGTACTTC. It codes for CSASMATGGSYEQYF.

The chain couples TRBV27 to TRBJ1-2; possibly TRBD1 for D (6 bases). V was trimmed by 4 bases and J by 0 bases, leaving 18 bases between them. Germline V lookup: CDR1 MNHEY, CDR2 SMNVEV (reference sequence). This CDR3 has 17 amino acids. This CDR3 reads CASSSVSGTRANYGYTF. The CDR3, as DNA: TGTGCCAGCAGTTCCGTTTCCGGGACAAGGGCTAACTATGGCTACACCTTC.

The chain couples TRBV18 to TRBJ1-2; D may be TRBD1 (5 bases). V shed 3 bases and J shed 6 bases, with 14 bases lying between them. The length of the CDR3 is 14 residues. CDR1 and CDR2 (germline): KGHSH, LQKENI. In DNA, the CDR3 is TGTGCCAGCTCACCGAGACAGACTCCGGATGGCTACACCTTC. Translated: CASSPRQTPDGYTF.

V usage is TRBV11-1 and J usage is TRBJ2-7; TRBD1 aligns across 10 bases. The CDR3 contains 15 residues. The J segment lost 4 bases and the V segment lost 3 bases, leaving 6 bases of the junction unmatched. Germline V gene lookup returns CDR1 SGHAT and CDR2 FQDESV (reference sequence). Written as DNA, the CDR3 is TGTGCCAGCAGCTTTGGGACAGGGGAGGTGTACGAGCAGTACTTC. Its protein product is CASSFGTGEVYEQYF.